A selection of T cell receptor beta chains follows, all from one sample in a study of blood T cell repertoires in COVID-19. Data came from immunoSEQ multiplex PCR; TCRdb stores just in-frame clones and leaves some out. The table lists 170,000 or so clones, around 86% of them singletons. Sequenced: peripheral blood. The receptors shown here come from a woman aged 70-85 years with COVID-19, enrolled during active disease. Each CDR3 is given with its conserved first and last residue. D genes are given only for firm matches.

CDR3 length,D gene,J gene,V gene,CDR3 protein,CDR3 DNA
13,TRBD1,TRBJ1-1,TRBV18,CASSPGQEREAFF,TGTGCCAGCTCACCCGGACAGGAGCGTGAAGCTTTCTTT
13,TRBD1,TRBJ1-5,TRBV28,CATRDRPNQPQHF,TGTGCCACCAGGGACAGGCCCAATCAGCCCCAGCATTTT
11,.,TRBJ1-6,TRBV7-9,CASREGSPLHF,TGTGCCAGCAGGGAGGGGTCACCCCTCCACTTT
15,TRBD1,TRBJ1-1,TRBV2,CASSREGAQVTEAFF,TGTGCCAGCAGCCGCGAGGGGGCGCAGGTCACTGAAGCTTTCTTT
16,.,TRBJ2-3,TRBV18,CASTPLGTGAPDTQYF,TGTGCCAGCACCCCCTTGGGAACGGGAGCCCCAGATACGCAGTATTTT
13,.,TRBJ2-1,TRBV3-1/TRBV3-2,CASSRRSVNEQFF,TGTGCCAGCAGCCGCCGGTCTGTCAATGAGCAGTTCTTC
15,.,TRBJ1-5,TRBV2,CASSLDRNNNQPQHF,TGTGCCAGCAGTCTTGACAGGAATAACAATCAGCCCCAGCATTTT
16,TRBD2,TRBJ2-2,TRBV19,CASRILAGGDTGELFF,TGTGCCAGCCGGATACTAGCGGGAGGTGATACCGGGGAGCTGTTTTTT
14,TRBD2,TRBJ2-7,TRBV6-1,CASSDLGGAYEQYF,TGTGCCAGCAGTGACCTCGGGGGGGCCTACGAGCAGTACTTC
15,TRBD2,TRBJ2-1,TRBV20-1,CSASVPGGMYNEQFF,TGCAGTGCTAGTGTGCCGGGAGGAATGTACAATGAGCAGTTCTTC